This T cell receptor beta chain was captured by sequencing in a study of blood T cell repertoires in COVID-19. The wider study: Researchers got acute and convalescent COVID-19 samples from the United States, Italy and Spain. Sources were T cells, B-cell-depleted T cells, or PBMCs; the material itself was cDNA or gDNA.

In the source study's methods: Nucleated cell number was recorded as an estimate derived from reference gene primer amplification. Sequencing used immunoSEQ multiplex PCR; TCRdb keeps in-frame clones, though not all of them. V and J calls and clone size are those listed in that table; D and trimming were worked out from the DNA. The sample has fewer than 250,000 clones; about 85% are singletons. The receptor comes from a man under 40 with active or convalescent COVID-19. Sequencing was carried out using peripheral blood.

The CDR3 here is CASSLVVLTGGTQYF. The CDR3 region has the DNA TGTGCCAGCAGCTTAGTCGTATTGACGGGGGGTACGCAGTATTTT. The genes are TRBV11-2 and TRBJ2-3; TRBD2 agrees at 7 bases. Unmatched junction bases numbered 9, after V lost 1 base and J lost 8 bases. Looked up from germline, CDR1 is SGHAT and CDR2 is FQNNGV. CDR3 size: 15 residues.